These T cell receptor beta chains were read from a single sample in a study of blood T cell repertoires in COVID-19. TCRdb's copy holds only in-frame clones and misses some; the assay was immunoSEQ multiplex PCR. This sample carries about 150,000 clones, 75% to 85% of them seen once, and the ten largest clones take 3.5% to 4.5%. The source material was peripheral blood. These receptors were collected from a man aged 55-75 years with acute or convalescent COVID-19. Each CDR3 is given with its conserved first and last residue. The D gene is left open where the match is weak. Rows may omit the clone size; those that give it use once, few, many or a size class.

TRBV5-1,-,-,TRBJ1-1,TGCGCCAGCAGCTTGACAGGTTTGAACACTGAAGCTTTCTTT,CASSLTGLNTEAFF
TRBV25-1,-,-,TRBJ1-1,TGTGCCAGCAGCCCCAGGGGACTGAACACTGAAGCTTTCTTT,CASSPRGLNTEAFF
TRBV28,-,-,TRBJ1-5,TGTGCCAGCACCCAAGATCAGGTCTATCAGCCCCAGCATTTT,CASTQDQVYQPQHF
TRBV4-2,few,-,TRBJ1-1,TGTGCCAGCAGCCAGGGGCAGGGCGCAAACACTGAAGCTTTCTTT,CASSQGQGANTEAFF
TRBV7-9,-,-,TRBJ2-2,TGTGCCAGCAGCTTTCAAAGAGGCGGGGAGCTGTTTTTT,CASSFQRGGELFF
TRBV18,-,-,TRBJ2-2,TGTGCCAGCTCAGTCTTCGGCGGGGAGCTGTTTTTT,CASSVFGGELFF
TRBV6-1,-,-,TRBJ1-1,TGTGCCAGCAGTGAACTCGGGGGATTGGCTTTCTTT,CASSELGGLAFF
TRBV5-1,few,TRBD1,TRBJ2-5,TGCGCCAGCAGCAGATCCTCTGGGACAGGGAAAGAGACCCAGTACTTC,CASSRSSGTGKETQYF
TRBV6-5,-,TRBD2,TRBJ2-7,TGTGCCAGCAGTTATGCGGGAGACTACGAGCAGTACTTC,CASSYAGDYEQYF
TRBV4-2,-,TRBD1,TRBJ2-3,TGTGCCAGCAGCCAAGATGGGACAGGGGTGGGAGATACGCAGTATTTT,CASSQDGTGVGDTQYF
TRBV6-5,-,TRBD1,TRBJ1-2,TGTGCCAGCAGTTACGGGACAGAAGCTTATGGCTACACCTTC,CASSYGTEAYGYTF
TRBV5-6,many,TRBD1,TRBJ1-4,TGTGCCAGCAGCCCCTGGGGACAGGGGCTAGGGACTAATGAAAAACTGTTTTTT,CASSPWGQGLGTNEKLFF
TRBV2,-,-,TRBJ1-4,TGTGCCAGCAGTGTGGAGGGATTGGGTGAAAAACTGTTTTTT,CASSVEGLGEKLFF
TRBV5-1,few,TRBD2,TRBJ2-5,TGCGCCAGCAGTCGGGCAAGCGGGAGGGAAGAGACCCAGTACTTC,CASSRASGREETQYF
TRBV9,-,-,TRBJ2-1,TGTGCCAGCAGCGTGCGACTCATTAGCTCCTACAATGAGCAGTTCTTC,CASSVRLISSYNEQFF
TRBV6-5,-,-,TRBJ2-1,TGTGCCAGCAGGGGACCCCGGGGGACTGGCAATGAGCAGTTCTTC,CASRGPRGTGNEQFF
TRBV18,-,TRBD1,TRBJ1-4,TGTGCCAGCTCAAGGGGACAGAATGAAAAACTGTTTTTT,CASSRGQNEKLFF
TRBV10-2,-,-,TRBJ1-1,TGCGCCAGCACAGAGGGGGGGGCGCGGACTGAAGCTTTCTTT,CASTEGGARTEAFF
TRBV28,once,-,TRBJ2-3,TGTGCCAGCAGTTTACCTATTTATGGCACAGATACGCAGTATTTT,CASSLPIYGTDTQYF
TRBV28,-,TRBD2,TRBJ2-7,TGTGCCAGCAGTCTACTAGCGGGGGGCTCCTACGAGCAGTACTTC,CASSLLAGGSYEQYF
TRBV3-1/TRBV3-2,-,TRBD1,TRBJ1-1,TGTGCCAGCAGCCGAACAGGGGGCCTGGACACTGAAGCTTTCTTT,CASSRTGGLDTEAFF
TRBV28,-,TRBD2,TRBJ2-7,TGTGCCAGCAGTCCGCCCGGGGGGGAGGTCTACGAGCAGTACTTC,CASSPPGGEVYEQYF
TRBV19,few,TRBD2,TRBJ2-1,TGTGCCAGTAGTATTTACGGACTAGATAGCGATGAGCAGTTCTTC,CASSIYGLDSDEQFF
TRBV18,-,-,TRBJ1-1,TGTGCCAGCTCACCGAGAACCATGAACACTGAAGCTTTCTTT,CASSPRTMNTEAFF
TRBV13,-,-,TRBJ2-1,TGTGCCAGCAGCACGACTAGTAATGAGCAGTTCTTC,CASSTTSNEQFF
TRBV11-2,-,TRBD2,TRBJ2-1,TGTGCCAGCAGCTTAGTCGGGACTAGCGGATTTAACCCCAATGAGCAGTTCTTC,CASSLVGTSGFNPNEQFF
TRBV2,-,TRBD2,TRBJ2-3,TGTGCCAGCAGCACCCGCGGGAGTAGTCTCGATACGCAGTATTTT,CASSTRGSSLDTQYF
TRBV23-1,-,-,TRBJ2-1,TGCGCCAGCAGTCAATCGGTACCAGGTATGGAAAGAGAGCAGTTCTTC,CASSQSVPGMEREQFF
TRBV7-2,-,-,TRBJ1-5,TGTGCCAGCAGCACTCGGACGGGGACTGAGCCCCAGCATTTT,CASSTRTGTEPQHF
TRBV7-2,-,-,TRBJ2-7,TGTGCCAGCAGCTCGGGACTGACTAACGAGCAGTACTTC,CASSSGLTNEQYF
TRBV2,-,TRBD2,TRBJ2-7,TGTGCCAGCAGTGAGATAGCGGGAGTTCACGAGCAGTACTTC,CASSEIAGVHEQYF
TRBV5-6,once,TRBD1,TRBJ1-1,TGTGCCAGCAGCTTGACAGGGGGCAAGAACACTGAAGCTTTCTTT,CASSLTGGKNTEAFF
TRBV6-5,-,TRBD2,TRBJ2-7,TGTGCCAGCAGTCGGCGGGAGGGACGCTACGAGCAGTACTTC,CASSRREGRYEQYF
TRBV27,-,TRBD2,TRBJ2-7,TGTGCCAGCAGTTCAGGCACACTAGCGGGAGGTTATTACGAGCAGTACTTC,CASSSGTLAGGYYEQYF
TRBV13,-,TRBD2,TRBJ2-1,TGTGCCAGCAGGGGCAAGCGGGAGAATGAGCAGTTCTTC,CASRGKRENEQFF
TRBV5-6,-,-,TRBJ2-1,TGTGCCAGCAGCTTTTCTAATGTTGAGCAGTTCTTC,CASSFSNVEQFF
TRBV11-2,-,TRBD2,TRBJ2-3,TGTGCCAGCAGCTTTAGCGGGATCGACCTTCACGGTACGCAGTATTTT,CASSFSGIDLHGTQYF
TRBV24-1,-,TRBD1,TRBJ2-1,TGTGCCACCAGTCCGGGACAGGGTGGTAATGAGCAGTTCTTC,CATSPGQGGNEQFF
TRBV5-1,-,-,TRBJ2-3,TGCGCCAGCAGCTTATTTCTTGCTGATGGCGGCCTGACAGATACGCAGTATTTT,CASSLFLADGGLTDTQYF
TRBV3-1/TRBV3-2,-,-,TRBJ1-1,TGTGCCAGCAGCTCAACTCAGAGCAGGGAAAGACTTAACACTGAAGCTTTCTTT,CASSSTQSRERLNTEAFF